These 14 T cell receptor beta chains were all obtained from the same sample, sequenced in a study of T cell repertoires in cytomegalovirus infection. MiXCR, applied by TCRdb to the reads, yields one record per CDR3 protein. This table has about 55,000 distinct CDR3 sequences, around 20% appearing once. Their specific antigens are unknown. Sequenced material: CD8+ T cells from cultured PBMCs, taken from culture after CMV antigen stimulation. These receptors all come from a human donor in good health (CMV status not recorded). Some clones in this sample may be carry-over from other donors' samples.

This clonotype has a handful of counts. This chain joins TRBV7-2 and TRBJ2-7; no reliable D call. The germline CDR1 and CDR2 sequences are SGHTA and FQGNSA. Trimming pared 4 bases from V and 2 bases from J, leaving 9 bases between. This CDR3 is 13 amino acids long. CDR3 sequence reads: CASSSAPTYEQYF. DNA for the CDR3: TGTGCCAGCAGCTCGGCCCCAACCTACGAGCAGTACTTC.

The chain uses TRBV27 and TRBJ2-1; D is unclear. V lost 3 bases and J 0 bases, leaving 6 bases between the germline ends. Per germline, CDR1 MNHEY and CDR2 SMNVEV (reference sequence). This CDR3 is built from 14 residues. The CDR3 nucleotides are TGTGCCAGCAGTTTTTATGACTCCTACAATGAGCAGTTCTTC. As protein: CASSFYDSYNEQFF.

This clonotype was recorded a few times. The chain links TRBV19 to TRBJ2-3; the match to TRBD2 covers 10 bases. The CDR3 totals 16 residues. Germline V lookup: CDR1 LNHDA, CDR2 SQIVND (reference sequence). Trimming removed 3 bases from V and 6 bases from J; junction bases left unmatched: 9. CDR3 nucleotide sequence: TGTGCCAGTAGTATGCCACTAGCGGGGATCAGGGATACGCAGTATTTT. This translates into CASSMPLAGIRDTQYF.

This clonotype was picked up many times. The chain joins TRBV7-2 to TRBJ2-1, with D maybe TRBD1 (5 bases). The CDR3 totals 14 residues. Trimming shortened V by 1 base and J by 7 bases, and 11 bases separated the two germline ends. CDR1 is SGHTA, CDR2 FQGNSA, per germline. The DNA of the CDR3 is TGTGCCAGCAGCTTAGGACAGTATATGAATGAGCAGTTCTTC. Its translation: CASSLGQYMNEQFF. The variable domain in full, completed from reference TRBV7-2 and TRBJ2-1, reads GAGVSQSPSNKVTEKGKDVELRCDPISGHTALYWYRQSLGQGLEFLIYFQGNSAPDKSGLPSDRFSAERTGGSVSTLTIQRTQQEDSAVYLCASSLGQYMNEQFFGPGTRLTVL.

This clonotype came up many times. V usage is TRBV12-3 or TRBV12-4 and J usage is TRBJ2-7; D unresolved. CDR3 length equals 13 residues. Deletions cut 6 bases from V and 3 bases from J, with 12 bases between. Here the CDR3 DNA reads TGTGCCAGCAGAGTGAAAGGGCTCTACGAGCAGTACTTC. Its translation is CASRVKGLYEQYF.

In this sample, this clonotype turned up once. The CDR3 sequence is CASSPSAGLVEFF. In nucleotides, the CDR3 is TGTGCCAGCAGCCCCTCCGCGGGACTAGTGGAGTTCTTC. The chain links TRBV12-3 or TRBV12-4 to TRBJ2-1, with 8 bases lining up with TRBD2. After removal of 6 bases from V and 14 bases from J, the junction contained 12 bases not matched to a gene. The length of the CDR3 is 13 residues.

This chain uses TRBV7-8 with TRBJ2-3; the match to TRBD2 covers 11 bases. The CDR3 is 15 amino acids. The germline gives CDR1 SGHVS, CDR2 FQNEAQ. Trimming cost V 6 bases and J 0 bases; bases outside gene matches: 2. As DNA, the CDR3 is TGTGCCAGCAGACGGACTAGCGGGAGCACAGATACGCAGTATTTT. Protein: CASRRTSGSTDTQYF.

The chain couples TRBV7-8 to TRBJ2-5; D possibly corresponds to TRBD1 (6 bases). This CDR3 spans 14 amino acids. The germline V and J ends were trimmed by 2 bases and 5 bases, with 12 bases remaining between them. Germline assignment: CDR1 SGHVS and CDR2 FQNEAQ. CDR3 protein: CASSLTGSRETQYF. CDR3 bases: TGTGCCAGCAGCTTAACAGGGAGCCGGGAGACCCAGTACTTC.

This clonotype appeared a few times. For the CDR3, the DNA is TGTGCCAGCAGCTTAGCGGAATGGGGGAACACTGAAGCTTTCTTT. As protein: CASSLAEWGNTEAFF. This chain links TRBV7-9 with TRBJ1-1, with D unresolved. V was trimmed by 0 bases and J by 1 base, leaving 9 bases between them. The CDR3 has 15 amino acids. Germline V gene data show CDR1 as SEHNR and CDR2 as FQNEAQ (reference sequence). The full variable domain, with the rest looked up from reference TRBV7-9 and TRBJ1-1, is DTGVSQNPRHKITKRGQNVTFRCDPISEHNRLYWYRQTLGQGPEFLTYFQNEAQLEKSRLLSDRFSAERPKGSFSTLEIQRTEQGDSAMYLCASSLAEWGNTEAFFGQGTRLTVV.

There are a few counts of this clonotype. The CDR3 region has the DNA TGTGCCAGCAGCTTAGGTTGGGGGACAGATACGCAGTATTTT. Protein product: CASSLGWGTDTQYF. The J gene is TRBJ2-3, the V gene TRBV7-2; perhaps D is TRBD1 or TRBD2 (5 bases each). The V end was cut by 1 base, the J end by 3 bases, with 8 bases between. This CDR3 is 14 amino acids long. In germline, CDR1 is SGHTA, CDR2 FQGNSA.

The sample holds many counts of this clonotype. The chain carries TRBV11-2 and TRBJ2-1; D not certain. Trimming took off 0 bases at V and 10 bases at J, with 13 bases between the two ends. Germline CDR1 and CDR2: SGHAT and FQNNGV. The length of the CDR3 is 14 residues. This CDR3 is CASSLEAPHREQFF. DNA of the CDR3: TGTGCCAGCAGCTTAGAGGCCCCCCACAGAGAGCAGTTCTTC.

A few counts support this clonotype. The chain joins TRBV18 to TRBJ2-1; D unclear. The CDR3 runs to 14 residues. Trimming stripped 5 bases from V and 3 bases from J, with 11 bases between. Germline values: CDR1 KGHSH, CDR2 LQKENI. The chain's CDR3 is CASSAPRDYNEQFF. CDR3 DNA sequence: TGTGCCAGCTCAGCCCCAAGGGACTACAATGAGCAGTTCTTC. Supplemented by reference TRBV18 and TRBJ2-1, the full variable domain reads NAGVMQNPRHLVRRRGQEARLRCSPMKGHSHVYWYRQLPEEGLKFMVYLQKENIIDESGMPKERFSAEFPKEGPSILRIQQVVRGDSAAYFCASSAPRDYNEQFFGPGTRLTVL.

There are a few counts of this clonotype. DNA of the CDR3: TGTGCCAGCAGCCAGACAGCCTACGAGCAGTACTTC. This codes for CASSQTAYEQYF. This chain connects TRBV7-8 to TRBJ2-7; weak D call: TRBD1 (5 bases). This CDR3 comprises 12 residues. Germline CDR1 and CDR2: SGHVS and FQNEAQ. The V and J ends lost 5 bases and 2 bases respectively, with 7 bases between them.

The chain combines TRBV6-2 or TRBV6-3 with TRBJ1-1, with D possibly TRBD1 on 6 matching bases. The CDR3 is made up of 13 amino acids. Germline V lookup: CDR1 MNHEY, CDR2 SVGEGT. V lost 10 bases to trimming and J lost 5 bases, with 17 bases between them. CDR3: CATTPGGATEAFF. CDR3 DNA: TGTGCCACCACCCCGGGGGGGGCAACTGAAGCTTTCTTT.